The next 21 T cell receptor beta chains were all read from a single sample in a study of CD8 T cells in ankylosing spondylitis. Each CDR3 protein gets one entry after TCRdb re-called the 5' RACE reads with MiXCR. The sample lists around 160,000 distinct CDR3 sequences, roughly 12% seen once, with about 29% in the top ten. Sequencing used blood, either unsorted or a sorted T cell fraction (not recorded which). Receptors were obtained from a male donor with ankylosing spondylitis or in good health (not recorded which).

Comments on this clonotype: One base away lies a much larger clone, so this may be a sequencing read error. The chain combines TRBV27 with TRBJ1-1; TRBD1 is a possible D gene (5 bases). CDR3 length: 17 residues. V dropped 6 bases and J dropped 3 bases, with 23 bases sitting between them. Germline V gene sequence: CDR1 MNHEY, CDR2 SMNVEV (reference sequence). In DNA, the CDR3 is TGTGCCAGCAGCACGGGGGGTCCTCCTCCGTGGGACACTGAAGCTTTCTTT. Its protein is CASSTGGPPPWDTEAFF.

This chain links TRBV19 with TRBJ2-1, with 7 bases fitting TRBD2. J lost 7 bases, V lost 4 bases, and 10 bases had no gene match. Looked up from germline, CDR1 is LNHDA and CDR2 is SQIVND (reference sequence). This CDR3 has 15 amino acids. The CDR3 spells CASSTFSGGGNEQFF. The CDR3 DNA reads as TGTGCCAGTAGTACATTCTCCGGGGGAGGGAATGAGCAGTTCTTC. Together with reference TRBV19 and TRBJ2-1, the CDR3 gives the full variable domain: DGGITQSPKYLFRKEGQNVTLSCEQNLNHDAMYWYRQDPGQGLRLIYYSQIVNDFQKGDIAEGYSVSREKKESFPLTVTSAQKNPTAFYLCASSTFSGGGNEQFFGPGTRLTVL.

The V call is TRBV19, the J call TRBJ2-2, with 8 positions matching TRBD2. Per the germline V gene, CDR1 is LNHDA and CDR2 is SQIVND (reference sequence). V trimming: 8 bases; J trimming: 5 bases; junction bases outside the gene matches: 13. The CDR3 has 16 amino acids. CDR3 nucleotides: TGTGCCAGTTATGAGCGGGGGATTGGCAAGACCGGGGAGCTGTTTTTT. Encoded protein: CASYERGIGKTGELFF. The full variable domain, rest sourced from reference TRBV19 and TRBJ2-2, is DGGITQSPKYLFRKEGQNVTLSCEQNLNHDAMYWYRQDPGQGLRLIYYSQIVNDFQKGDIAEGYSVSREKKESFPLTVTSAQKNPTAFYLCASYERGIGKTGELFFGEGSRLTVL.

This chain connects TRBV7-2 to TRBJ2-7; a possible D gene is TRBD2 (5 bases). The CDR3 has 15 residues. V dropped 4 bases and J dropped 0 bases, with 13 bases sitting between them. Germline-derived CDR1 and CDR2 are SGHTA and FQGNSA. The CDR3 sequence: CASSYRTGSSYEQYF. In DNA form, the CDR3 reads TGTGCCAGCAGCTACCGGACGGGGAGCTCCTACGAGCAGTACTTC.

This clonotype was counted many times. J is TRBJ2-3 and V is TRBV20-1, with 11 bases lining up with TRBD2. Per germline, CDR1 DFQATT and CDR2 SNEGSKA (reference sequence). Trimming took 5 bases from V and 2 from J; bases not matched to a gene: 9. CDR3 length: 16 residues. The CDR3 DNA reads TGCAGTGCTTTCCCGTGGGGACTAGCGGACACAGATACGCAGTATTTT. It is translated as CSAFPWGLADTDTQYF.

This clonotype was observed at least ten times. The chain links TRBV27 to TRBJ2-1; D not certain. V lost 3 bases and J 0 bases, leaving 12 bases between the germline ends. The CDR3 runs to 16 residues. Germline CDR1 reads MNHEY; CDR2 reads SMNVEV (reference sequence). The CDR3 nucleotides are TGTGCCAGCAGTTTCGGGCAGCCGAGCTCCTACAATGAGCAGTTCTTC. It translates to CASSFGQPSSYNEQFF.

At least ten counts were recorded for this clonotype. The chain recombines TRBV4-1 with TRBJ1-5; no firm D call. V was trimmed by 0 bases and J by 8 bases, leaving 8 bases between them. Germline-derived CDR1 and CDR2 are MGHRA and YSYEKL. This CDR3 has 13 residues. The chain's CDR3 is CASSQDREEPQHF. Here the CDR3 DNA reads TGCGCCAGCAGCCAAGATAGAGAGGAGCCCCAGCATTTT.

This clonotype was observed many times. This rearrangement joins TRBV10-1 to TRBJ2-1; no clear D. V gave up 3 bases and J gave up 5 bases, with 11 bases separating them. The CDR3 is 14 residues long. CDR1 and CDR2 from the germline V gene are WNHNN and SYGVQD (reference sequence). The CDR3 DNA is TGCGCCAGCAGTGATGGACGGACGCACAATGAGCAGTTCTTC. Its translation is CASSDGRTHNEQFF.

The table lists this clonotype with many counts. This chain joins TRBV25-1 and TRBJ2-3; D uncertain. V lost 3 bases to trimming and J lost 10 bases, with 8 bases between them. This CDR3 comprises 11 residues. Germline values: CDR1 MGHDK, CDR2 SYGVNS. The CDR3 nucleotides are TGTGCCAGCAGTGATTTTCAGTCGCAGTATTTT. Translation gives CASSDFQSQYF.

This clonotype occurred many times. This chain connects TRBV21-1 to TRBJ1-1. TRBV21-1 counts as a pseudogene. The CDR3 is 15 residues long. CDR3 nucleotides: TGTGCCAGCCTCAACGGAGGGTCGTTAAACTCTGAAGCTTTCTTT. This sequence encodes CASLNGGSLNSEAFF.

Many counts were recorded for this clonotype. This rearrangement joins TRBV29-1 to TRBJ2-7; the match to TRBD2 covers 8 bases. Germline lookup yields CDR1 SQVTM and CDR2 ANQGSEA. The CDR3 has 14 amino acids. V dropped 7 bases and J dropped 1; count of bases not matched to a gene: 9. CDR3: CSGKLAAESYEQYF. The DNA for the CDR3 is TGCAGCGGCAAACTAGCGGCCGAATCCTACGAGCAGTACTTC.

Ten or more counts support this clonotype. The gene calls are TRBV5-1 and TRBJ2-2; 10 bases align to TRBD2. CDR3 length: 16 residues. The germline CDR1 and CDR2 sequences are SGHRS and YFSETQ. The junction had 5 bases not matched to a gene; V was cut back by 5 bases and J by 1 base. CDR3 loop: CASSTSGIQNTGELFF. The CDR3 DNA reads TGCGCCAGCAGTACTAGCGGGATACAGAACACCGGGGAGCTGTTTTTT.

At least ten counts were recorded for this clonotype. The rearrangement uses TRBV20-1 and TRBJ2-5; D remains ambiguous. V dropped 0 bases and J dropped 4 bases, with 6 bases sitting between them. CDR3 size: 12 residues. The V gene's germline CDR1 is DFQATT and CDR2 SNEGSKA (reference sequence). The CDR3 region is CSARELGETQYF. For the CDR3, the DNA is TGCAGTGCTAGAGAGTTAGGAGAGACCCAGTACTTC.

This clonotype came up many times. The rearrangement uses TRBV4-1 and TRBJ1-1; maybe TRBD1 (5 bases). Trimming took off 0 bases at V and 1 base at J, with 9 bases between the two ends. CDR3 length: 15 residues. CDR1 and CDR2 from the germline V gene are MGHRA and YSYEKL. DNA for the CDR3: TGCGCCAGCAGCCAAGAGAGGACACCGAACACTGAAGCTTTCTTT. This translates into CASSQERTPNTEAFF.

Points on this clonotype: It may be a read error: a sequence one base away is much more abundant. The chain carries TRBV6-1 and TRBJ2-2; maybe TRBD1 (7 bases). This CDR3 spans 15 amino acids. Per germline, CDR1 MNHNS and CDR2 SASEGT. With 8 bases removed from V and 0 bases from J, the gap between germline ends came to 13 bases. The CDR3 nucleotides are TGTGCCAGCGCCAGGGGGGTCCCGAACACCGGGGAGCTGTTTTTT. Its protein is CASARGVPNTGELFF.

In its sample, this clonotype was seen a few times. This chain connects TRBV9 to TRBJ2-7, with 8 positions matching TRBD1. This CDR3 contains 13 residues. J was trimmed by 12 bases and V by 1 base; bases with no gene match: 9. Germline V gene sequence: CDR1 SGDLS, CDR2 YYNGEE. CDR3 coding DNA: TGTGCCAGCAGCGTAACGACAGGGGATTATCTGTACTTC. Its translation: CASSVTTGDYLYF.

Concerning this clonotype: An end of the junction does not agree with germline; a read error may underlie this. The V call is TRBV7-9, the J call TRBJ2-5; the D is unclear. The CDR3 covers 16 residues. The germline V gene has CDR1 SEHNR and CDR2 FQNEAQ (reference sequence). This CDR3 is CASSSSWNPEAKTQCF. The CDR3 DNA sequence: TGTGCCAGCAGCTCCTCGTGGAACCCAGAGGCAAAGACCCAGTGCTTC.

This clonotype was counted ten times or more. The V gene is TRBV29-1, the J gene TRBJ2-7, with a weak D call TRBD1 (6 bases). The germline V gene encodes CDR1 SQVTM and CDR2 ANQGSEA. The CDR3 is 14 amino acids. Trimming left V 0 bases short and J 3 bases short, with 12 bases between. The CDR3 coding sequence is TGCAGCGTTGAAGATCGAGGGGACATCTACGAGCAGTACTTC. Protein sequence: CSVEDRGDIYEQYF.

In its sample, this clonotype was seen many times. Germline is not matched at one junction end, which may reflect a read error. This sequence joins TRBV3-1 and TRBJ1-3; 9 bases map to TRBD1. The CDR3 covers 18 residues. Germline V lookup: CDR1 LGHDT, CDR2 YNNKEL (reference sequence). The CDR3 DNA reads TGTGCCAGCAGCCAAGTTGGAAAGGGACAGGGATCTGGTAACACCATATATTTT. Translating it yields CASSQVGKGQGSGNTIYF.

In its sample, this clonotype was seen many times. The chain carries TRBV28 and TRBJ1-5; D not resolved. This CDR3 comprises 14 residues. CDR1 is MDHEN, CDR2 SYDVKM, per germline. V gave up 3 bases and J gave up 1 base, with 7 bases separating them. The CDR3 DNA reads TGTGCCAGCAGTTTTGCAGCGAGCAATCAGCCCCAGCATTTT. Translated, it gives CASSFAASNQPQHF.

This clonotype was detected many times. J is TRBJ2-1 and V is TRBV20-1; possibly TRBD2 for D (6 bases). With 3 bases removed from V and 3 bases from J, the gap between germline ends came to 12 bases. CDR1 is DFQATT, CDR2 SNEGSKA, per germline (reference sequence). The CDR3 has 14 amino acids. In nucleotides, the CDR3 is TGCAGTGCTAGGGCCGGGACTTTCTACAATGAGCAGTTCTTC. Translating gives CSARAGTFYNEQFF.